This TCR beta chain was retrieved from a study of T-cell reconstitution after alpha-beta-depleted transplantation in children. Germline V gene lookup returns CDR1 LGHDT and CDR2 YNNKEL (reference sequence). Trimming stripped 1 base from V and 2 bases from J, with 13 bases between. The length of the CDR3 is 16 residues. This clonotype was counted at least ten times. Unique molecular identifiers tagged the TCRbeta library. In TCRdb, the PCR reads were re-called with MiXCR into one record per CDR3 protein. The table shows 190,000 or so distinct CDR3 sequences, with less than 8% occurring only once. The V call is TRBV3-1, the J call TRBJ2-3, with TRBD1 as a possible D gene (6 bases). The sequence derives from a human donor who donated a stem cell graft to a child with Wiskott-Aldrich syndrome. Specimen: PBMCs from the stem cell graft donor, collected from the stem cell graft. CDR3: CASSQAGRGYTDTQYF. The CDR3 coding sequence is TGTGCCAGCAGCCAAGCGGGCAGGGGTTACACAGATACGCAGTATTTT.